The TCR beta chain described here comes from a study of preoperative IRX-2 immunotherapy in early breast cancer. The assay was immunoSEQ multiplex PCR, and TCRdb's table has in-frame clones only and misses some. This sample has over 25,000 clones, with 81% found just once. Treatment here: preoperative locoregional IRX-2 cytokine immunotherapy. Preoperative locoregional IRX-2 cytokine immunotherapy was tested in the phase Ib source study. This CDR3 has 14 residues. V lost 2 bases to trimming and J lost 3 bases, with 8 bases between them. Germline values: CDR1 SSHAT, CDR2 FNYEAQ (reference sequence). The TCR was taken from a human donor with breast cancer. V is TRBV7-7 and J is TRBJ1-5, with D unclear. Here the sequenced sample was lymph node tissue, taken after IRX-2 immunotherapy. Written as DNA, the CDR3 is TGTGCCAGCAGCTTATCAGACTACAATCAGCCCCAGCATTTT. This sequence encodes CASSLSDYNQPQHF.